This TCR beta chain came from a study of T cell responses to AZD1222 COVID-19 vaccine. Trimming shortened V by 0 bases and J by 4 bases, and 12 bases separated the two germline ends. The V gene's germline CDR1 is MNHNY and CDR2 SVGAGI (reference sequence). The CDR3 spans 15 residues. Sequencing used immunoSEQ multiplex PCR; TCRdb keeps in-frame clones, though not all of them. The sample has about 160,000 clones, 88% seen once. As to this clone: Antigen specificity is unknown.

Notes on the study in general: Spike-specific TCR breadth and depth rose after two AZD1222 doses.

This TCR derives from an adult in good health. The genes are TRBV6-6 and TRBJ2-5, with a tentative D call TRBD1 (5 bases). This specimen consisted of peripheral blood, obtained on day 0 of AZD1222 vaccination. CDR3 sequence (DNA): TGTGCCAGCAGTTACTCGACGACAGATGGAGAGACCCAGTACTTC. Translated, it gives CASSYSTTDGETQYF.